A single sample gave rise to the 26 T cell receptor beta chains below, sequenced in a study of blood T cell repertoires in COVID-19 (dated by TCRdb to 2018 to 2021). Library method: the immunoSEQ multiplex PCR assay. TCRdb stores this immuneACCESS table with in-frame sequences only. Part of the clones is absent; in the studies checked, under half of the shortfall reflects unresolved V genes, and no reason is known for the rest. In this sample the table shows roughly 180,000 clones, approximately 85% of which occur a single time. Jointly, the top ten make up 1% to 1.5% of the sample. The material sequenced was peripheral blood. The receptors come from a man in his sixties who had recovered from COVID-19.

This chain joins TRBV6-5 and TRBJ1-3; TRBD1 aligns across 10 bases. CDR1 and CDR2 from the germline V gene are MNHEY and SVGAGI. V lost 6 bases to trimming and J lost 7 bases; unmatched junction nucleotides: 9. The CDR3 length is 15 residues. Here the CDR3 reads CASRSTGTGENTIYF. For the CDR3, the DNA is TGTGCCAGCAGGTCAACAGGGACAGGGGAGAACACCATATATTTT.

V gene TRBV9 combines with J gene TRBJ1-2; 11 bases agree with TRBD1. J was trimmed by 7 bases and V by 4 bases; bases with no gene match: 6. Per germline, CDR1 SGDLS and CDR2 YYNGEE. The length of the CDR3 is 14 residues. CDR3 sequence: CASSRPGQGVGYTF. DNA for the CDR3: TGTGCCAGCAGCAGACCGGGACAGGGGGTTGGCTACACCTTC.

This chain uses TRBV4-1 with TRBJ1-3; D uncertain. Germline values: CDR1 MGHRA, CDR2 YSYEKL. Deletions cut 0 bases from V and 0 bases from J, with 12 bases between. The length of the CDR3 is 17 residues. As DNA, the CDR3 is TGCGCCAGCAGCCAAGAGGGCACCCGTTTCTCTGGAAACACCATATATTTT. Translating gives CASSQEGTRFSGNTIYF.

The chain couples TRBV6-4 to TRBJ2-7; a possible D gene is TRBD2 (5 bases). CDR1 is MRHNA, CDR2 SNTAGT, per germline. Trimming left V 10 bases short and J 5 bases short, with 27 bases between. The CDR3 runs to 16 residues. As DNA, the CDR3 is TGTGCCACCTTTAGGGAGAGGTTCGGTAATGTAGACGAGCAGTACTTC. The encoded protein is CATFRERFGNVDEQYF.

In regard to this clone: This same CDR3 is encoded by further DNA sequences in the sample. The chain combines TRBV7-9 with TRBJ1-2; 9 bases are a match to TRBD1. The CDR3 loop spans 13 amino acids. Germline trimming cut 5 bases from V and 8 bases from J; bases unmatched to any gene: 6. Germline CDR1 SEHNR, CDR2 FQNEAQ (reference sequence). The CDR3 here is CASSRDRVGGYTF. CDR3 in DNA: TGTGCCAGCAGCCGGGACAGGGTAGGAGGCTACACCTTC.

The chain carries TRBV5-5 and TRBJ2-7; D uncertain. The V end lost 0 bases, the J end lost 6 bases, and 10 bases lay between the germline ends. Germline CDR1 and CDR2: SGHKS and YYEKEE (reference sequence). This CDR3 region has 13 residues. CDR3 nucleotide sequence: TGTGCCAGCAGCTTGGACTGGCTAGGCGAGCAGTACTTC. Amino acid sequence: CASSLDWLGEQYF.

The chain employs TRBV6-2 or TRBV6-3 and TRBJ1-5; D call uncertain. The V gene lost 6 bases and the J gene lost 9 bases, with 18 bases spanning the gap. CDR1 is MNHEY and CDR2 is SVGEGT in the germline V gene. This CDR3 is 14 amino acids long. CDR3 region: CASSSVQAVGPQHF. CDR3 nucleotide sequence: TGTGCCAGCAGCTCCGTCCAGGCCGTAGGGCCCCAGCATTTT.

As regards this clone: Other DNA sequences in this sample translate to the same CDR3. V and J are TRBV29-1 and TRBJ1-1; D unclear. V gave up 4 bases and J gave up 5 bases, with 11 bases separating them. The CDR3 consists of 12 residues. CDR1 is SQVTM and CDR2 is ANQGSEA in the germline V gene. This CDR3 is CSVGREGTEAFF. In nucleotides, the CDR3 is TGCAGCGTTGGTCGGGAGGGAACTGAAGCTTTCTTT.

In this sample, this clone turned up a few times. The genes are TRBV7-8 and TRBJ2-4; 9 bases match TRBD2. The junction had 14 bases not matched to a gene; V was cut back by 2 bases and J by 0 bases. Germline V gene sequence: CDR1 SGHVS, CDR2 FQNEAQ. CDR3 size: 20 residues. CDR3 loop: CASSLSPSGDIRIAKNIQYF. The CDR3 bases are TGTGCCAGCAGCTTAAGCCCTAGCGGGGATATACGAATAGCCAAAAACATTCAGTACTTC.

CDR3 sequence (DNA): TGTGCCAGTGGAGGGGAGGCTGAAAAACTGTTTTTT. Residues: CASGGEAEKLFF. This chain uses TRBV2 with TRBJ1-4; possible D gene TRBD1, 5 bases. From germline, CDR1 is SNHLY and CDR2 FYNNEI. V was cut by 9 bases and J by 7 bases, with 12 bases left in between. The CDR3 is 12 residues long.

This clone has just a few counts. This chain links TRBV5-1 with TRBJ1-2; 7 bases match TRBD1. Germline trimming cut 3 bases from V and 6 bases from J; bases unmatched to any gene: 2. CDR3 length equals 12 residues. The germline V gene encodes CDR1 SGHRS and CDR2 YFSETQ. CDR3 amino acids: CASSWDRDGYTF. CDR3 DNA: TGCGCCAGCAGCTGGGACAGAGATGGCTACACCTTC.

For the CDR3, the DNA is TGTGCCAGCAGTCGCGGCATCAACACTGAAGCTTTCTTT. Its translation: CASSRGINTEAFF. V is TRBV6-5 and J is TRBJ1-1; D remains ambiguous. The germline V and J ends were trimmed by 5 bases and 2 bases, with 9 bases remaining between them. The germline V gene encodes CDR1 MNHEY and CDR2 SVGAGI. This CDR3 has 13 residues.

V and J are TRBV18 and TRBJ1-3, with 7 bases aligning to TRBD1. The CDR3 is made up of 15 amino acids. Germline lookup yields CDR1 KGHSH and CDR2 LQKENI. The V gene end was trimmed by 8 bases and the J gene end by 0 bases; junction bases not matched to a gene: 7. CDR3 in amino acids: CASGRQGISGNTIYF. The CDR3 nucleotides read TGTGCCAGCGGTCGACAGGGAATCTCTGGAAACACCATATATTTT.

The table lists this clone with a few counts. The V call is TRBV19, the J call TRBJ1-5; 7 bases are shared with TRBD1. The CDR3 covers 14 residues. The germline V gene has CDR1 LNHDA and CDR2 SQIVND (reference sequence). V shed 6 bases and J 4 bases; nucleotides not matched to a gene: 6. Here the CDR3 DNA reads TGTGCCAGTAGATGGGGACAGTTGAATCAGCCCCAGCATTTT. Translated: CASRWGQLNQPQHF.

The chain has TRBV6-1 and TRBJ1-3, with 7 bases that match TRBD1. V lost 3 bases, J lost 5 bases, and 7 bases stayed unmatched. The CDR3 is 15 amino acids. In germline, CDR1 is MNHNS, CDR2 SASEGT. This CDR3 reads CASSDPGQRRNTIYF. In nucleotides, the CDR3 is TGTGCCAGCAGTGATCCGGGACAGCGAAGAAACACCATATATTTT.

The CDR3 sequence is CASSSGTGVYGYTF. DNA of the CDR3: TGTGCCAGCAGTTCCGGGACAGGGGTCTATGGCTACACCTTC. The rearrangement joins TRBV28 to TRBJ1-2; 10 bases match TRBD1. This CDR3 comprises 14 residues. The J segment lost 4 bases and the V segment lost 4 bases, leaving 3 bases of the junction unmatched. Germline V lookup: CDR1 MDHEN, CDR2 SYDVKM.

This chain uses TRBV9 with TRBJ2-1; D may be TRBD1 (5 bases). Germline-derived CDR1 and CDR2 are SGDLS and YYNGEE. Trimming removed 2 bases at V and 2 bases at J, with 8 bases between. This CDR3 contains 14 residues. The CDR3 sequence is CASSVGHPYNEQFF. The CDR3 coding sequence is TGTGCCAGCAGCGTCGGACACCCCTACAATGAGCAGTTCTTC.

The chain joins TRBV2 to TRBJ1-6; 9 bases are a match to TRBD1. Germline loops: CDR1 SNHLY, CDR2 FYNNEI. The CDR3 has 14 residues. Germline trimming cut 6 bases from V and 9 bases from J; bases unmatched to any gene: 6. The CDR3 loop is CASSLQGAGSPLHF. The CDR3 coding sequence is TGTGCCAGCAGCCTACAGGGGGCAGGTTCACCCCTCCACTTT.

CDR3 nucleotides: TGTGCCAGCAGTGACGCGCAGGGACAGATACGAGCAACTAATGAAAAACTGTTTTTT. Translation: CASSDAQGQIRATNEKLFF. V gene TRBV6-4 combines with J gene TRBJ1-4, with 7 bases that match TRBD1. The CDR3 loop spans 19 amino acids. Germline CDR1 and CDR2: MRHNA and SNTAGT. J was trimmed by 0 bases and V by 2 bases; bases with no gene match: 12.

V is TRBV3-1 (or the pseudogene TRBV3-2) and J is TRBJ1-1; D may be TRBD1 (5 bases). The CDR3 loop spans 15 amino acids. Trimming pared 2 bases from V and 3 bases from J, leaving 13 bases between. CDR1 is LGHDT, CDR2 YNNKEL, per germline (reference sequence). As DNA, the CDR3 is TGTGCCAGCAGCCAACCTTCCTGGGGCCACACTGAAGCTTTCTTT. This gives the protein CASSQPSWGHTEAFF.

The chain joins TRBV7-9 to TRBJ2-7; 8 bases are a match to TRBD1. This CDR3 has 13 amino acids. CDR1 and CDR2 (germline): SEHNR, FQNEAQ (reference sequence). The junction had 6 bases not matched to a gene; V was cut back by 5 bases and J by 6 bases. This CDR3 reads CASSPNTGGEQYF. CDR3 coding DNA: TGTGCCAGCAGCCCGAACACAGGGGGCGAGCAGTACTTC.

This chain uses TRBV19 with TRBJ1-2; D not certain. Germline CDR1 reads LNHDA; CDR2 reads SQIVND (reference sequence). The CDR3 contains 13 residues. The ends were cut back, 5 bases at V and 5 bases at J, with 12 bases in the middle. The CDR3 reads CASSPGEGYGYTF. The CDR3 DNA reads TGTGCCAGTAGTCCCGGGGAAGGATATGGCTACACCTTC.

This chain links TRBV29-1 with TRBJ2-3; 9 positions agree with TRBD2. Losses at the gene ends were 8 bases for V and 3 bases for J; bases not matched to a gene: 9. CDR3 length equals 14 residues. Looked up from germline, CDR1 is SQVTM and CDR2 is ANQGSEA. The CDR3: CSILAGVGTDTQYF. Written as DNA, the CDR3 is TGCAGCATATTAGCGGGGGTAGGGACAGATACGCAGTATTTT.

This chain uses TRBV7-6 with TRBJ2-1; D unresolved. The V end was cut by 0 bases, the J end by 9 bases, with 9 bases between. This CDR3 is built from 13 residues. Germline CDR1 and CDR2: SGHVS and FNYEAQ. The CDR3 spells CASSLATGTEQFF. For the CDR3, the DNA is TGTGCCAGCAGCTTAGCGACGGGTACTGAGCAGTTCTTC.

This clone was seen a single time. The chain links TRBV7-2 to TRBJ2-7; D not resolved. Germline V gene sequence: CDR1 SGHTA, CDR2 FQGNSA. V was clipped by 5 bases and J by 0 bases, with 8 bases between them. The CDR3 has 13 amino acids. The CDR3 DNA follows: TGTGCCAGCAGCCAGTTGCACTCCTACGAGCAGTACTTC. Amino acid sequence: CASSQLHSYEQYF.

On this clone: At one boundary the junction diverges from the germline segment, which might be a read error. CDR3 sequence (DNA): TGTGCCAGCGGGGGAGGAGGGGCGGCCTTC. It yields the protein CASGGGGAAF. The chain carries TRBV6-5 and TRBJ1-2, with TRBD1 as a possible D gene (5 bases). In germline, CDR1 is MNHEY, CDR2 SVGAGI. The CDR3 is 10 amino acids.